One and the same sample provided the 23 T cell receptor beta chains below, sequenced in a study of blood T cell repertoires in COVID-19. Here immunoSEQ multiplex PCR was the method, and the copy in TCRdb shows in-frame clones only, minus some. The sample has some 270,000 clones, 85% to 90% seen once. The specimen sequenced was peripheral blood. Receptors originate from a woman between 40 and 50 years old who had recovered from COVID-19.

The chain has TRBV2 and TRBJ1-5; D unresolved. V was cut by 7 bases and J by 0 bases, with 7 bases left in between. The CDR3 is made up of 13 amino acids. Germline CDR1 reads SNHLY; CDR2 reads FYNNEI. In DNA form, the CDR3 reads TGTGCCAGCACTTCCTATAGCAATCAGCCCCAGCATTTT. Translated: CASTSYSNQPQHF.

The J gene is TRBJ1-6, the V gene TRBV5-6; TRBD1 matches at 7 bases. Germline V gene sequence: CDR1 SGHDT, CDR2 YYEEEE. There are 17 residues in the CDR3. V dropped 6 bases and J dropped 0; count of bases not matched to a gene: 9. DNA for the CDR3: TGTGCCAGCACCCTAGACAGGGCCGGCTCCTATAATTCACCCCTCCACTTT. As protein: CASTLDRAGSYNSPLHF.

V gene TRBV7-9 combines with J gene TRBJ2-3; 11 positions match TRBD2. Trimming removed 5 bases from V and 7 bases from J; junction bases left unmatched: 17. Per the germline V gene, CDR1 is SEHNR and CDR2 is FQNEAQ (reference sequence). CDR3 length: 18 residues. This CDR3 is CASSPNLFSGRAANTQYF. For the CDR3, the DNA is TGTGCCAGCAGCCCGAATCTCTTTAGCGGGAGGGCCGCGAATACGCAGTATTTT.

In this sample, this clone turned up once. This chain uses TRBV5-6 with TRBJ1-6; TRBD1 agrees at 8 bases. Trimming at V came to 1 base and at J to 3 bases, leaving 3 bases not matched to a gene. Germline assignment: CDR1 SGHDT and CDR2 YYEEEE. This CDR3 comprises 16 residues. CDR3 bases: TGTGCCAGCAGCTTGTTTACAGGGGGCTATAATTCACCCCTCCACTTT. Translated, it gives CASSLFTGGYNSPLHF. Drawing the rest from reference TRBV5-6 and TRBJ1-6, the complete variable domain is DAGVTQSPTHLIKTRGQQVTLRCSPKSGHDTVSWYQQALGQGPQFIFQYYEEEERQRGNFPDRFSGHQFPNYSSELNVNALLLGDSALYLCASSLFTGGYNSPLHFGNGTRLTVT.

The rearrangement uses TRBV24-1 and TRBJ1-1, with 9 nucleotides matching TRBD1. The CDR3 totals 15 residues. From germline, CDR1 is KGHDR and CDR2 SFDVKD. V lost 2 bases to trimming and J lost 7 bases; unmatched junction nucleotides: 7. The CDR3 coding sequence is TGTGCCACCAGTGATTCCAAAACAGGGGGCGTTGAAGCTTTCTTT. Translating it yields CATSDSKTGGVEAFF.

DNA of the CDR3: TGTGCCTGGAGTGAGGGGTGGACGGCCTCCCGTATTGAGCAGTACTTC. This sequence encodes CAWSEGWTASRIEQYF. The rearrangement uses TRBV30 and TRBJ2-7; maybe TRBD1 (5 bases). This CDR3 has 16 amino acids. Germline assignment: CDR1 GTSNPN and CDR2 SVGIG (reference sequence). V lost 1 base, J lost 7 bases, and 23 bases lay in between.

This clone has just a few counts. The rearrangement links TRBV5-1 to TRBJ2-7, with a weak D call TRBD1 (5 bases). The V gene lost 4 bases and the J gene lost 2 bases, with 7 bases spanning the gap. Per germline, CDR1 SGHRS and CDR2 YFSETQ. The CDR3 totals 12 residues. CDR3 amino acids: CASSLDTYEQYF. CDR3 sequence (DNA): TGCGCCAGCAGCCTGGACACCTACGAGCAGTACTTC.

The rearrangement uses TRBV11-3 and TRBJ2-1, with 8 nucleotides matching TRBD1. From germline, CDR1 is SGHNT and CDR2 YENEEA. Trimming cost V 8 bases and J 9 bases; bases outside gene matches: 15. This CDR3 region has 15 residues. CDR3 nucleotide sequence: TGTGCCAGCGCTGAAAACAGGGGGTTTAAGGGTGAGCAGTTCTTC. Protein: CASAENRGFKGEQFF.

The gene calls are TRBV5-5 and TRBJ2-3, with D hard to call. The CDR3 consists of 13 residues. Germline V gene sequence: CDR1 SGHKS, CDR2 YYEKEE (reference sequence). Trimming removed 4 bases at V and 2 bases at J, with 8 bases between. As DNA, the CDR3 is TGTGCCAGCAGCCCCCCTTCCACAGATACGCAGTATTTT. Protein sequence: CASSPPSTDTQYF.

V is TRBV23-1 and J is TRBJ2-7; D is unresolved. TRBV23-1 counts as an open reading frame of uncertain function. This CDR3 is built from 11 residues. V gave up 8 bases and J gave up 1 base, with 6 bases separating them. The CDR3 coding sequence is TGCGCCAGCCGCGGATCCTACGAGCAGTACTTC. Its translation is CASRGSYEQYF.

The J gene is TRBJ1-2, the V gene TRBV19; D is uncertain. The CDR3 length is 13 residues. Germline-derived CDR1 and CDR2 are LNHDA and SQIVND (reference sequence). V was cut by 3 bases and J by 5 bases, with 10 bases left in between. CDR3 in amino acids: CASSIEAGYGYTF. As DNA, the CDR3 is TGTGCCAGTAGTATTGAGGCTGGTTATGGCTACACCTTC.

This clone was seen more than once but under ten times. The CDR3 DNA reads as TGTGCCAGCAGTGAGGGCGCTCCGACGGCTTTCTTT. It codes for CASSEGAPTAFF. The V and J genes are TRBV2 and TRBJ1-1; D remains ambiguous. The V end lost 3 bases, the J end lost 11 bases, and 13 bases lay between the germline ends. Germline V gene data show CDR1 as SNHLY and CDR2 as FYNNEI. This CDR3 is 12 amino acids long. The full variable domain, completed using reference TRBV2 and TRBJ1-1, is EPEVTQTPSHQVTQMGQEVILRCVPISNHLYFYWYRQILGQKVEFLVSFYNNEISEKSEIFDDQFSVERPDGSNFTLKIRSTKLEDSAMYFCASSEGAPTAFFGQGTRLTVV.

The rearrangement joins TRBV4-1 to TRBJ2-3, with D possibly being TRBD1 (5 bases). The CDR3 extends over 16 amino acids. With 0 bases removed from V and 5 bases from J, the gap between germline ends came to 15 bases. CDR1 and CDR2 (germline): MGHRA, YSYEKL. The CDR3 sequence is CASSQDQPGFGDTQYF. The DNA for the CDR3 is TGCGCCAGCAGCCAAGATCAGCCAGGGTTCGGAGATACGCAGTATTTT.

This clone has just one count. V usage is TRBV30 and J usage is TRBJ2-5, with 7 bases that match TRBD1. The CDR3 contains 15 residues. J lost 4 bases, V lost 0 bases, and 8 bases had no gene match. CDR1 GTSNPN and CDR2 SVGIG come from the germline V gene (reference sequence). The CDR3, as DNA: TGTGCCTGGAGTGTAGGTTCGACAGGGTCAGAGACCCAGTACTTC. Protein product: CAWSVGSTGSETQYF.

The V and J genes are TRBV7-8 and TRBJ2-1; 7 bases map to TRBD2. V lost 0 bases to trimming and J lost 7 bases; unmatched junction nucleotides: 15. Germline V gene data show CDR1 as SGHVS and CDR2 as FQNEAQ. The CDR3 has 18 amino acids. CDR3 region: CASSLAWLAEQTINEQFF. CDR3 sequence (DNA): TGTGCCAGCAGCTTAGCCTGGCTAGCGGAGCAGACAATTAATGAGCAGTTCTTC.

This clone has just a few counts. The chain's CDR3 is CSYQGPGQTPNEQFF. The CDR3 coding sequence is TGCAGCTACCAAGGACCGGGACAGACACCCAATGAGCAGTTCTTC. The chain recombines TRBV29-1 with TRBJ2-1; 7 bases are shared with TRBD1. J gave up 6 bases and V 8 bases, and 16 bases lay outside the gene matches. CDR1 is SQVTM and CDR2 is ANQGSEA in the germline V gene. This CDR3 has 15 amino acids.

This clone was seen a single time. This chain uses TRBV10-2 with TRBJ1-6; D is perhaps TRBD1 (5 bases). Trimming cost V 7 bases and J 7 bases, with 11 bases left between them. The CDR3 has 13 residues. CDR1 is WSHSY and CDR2 is SAAADI in the germline V gene. CDR3 region: CASTGGWNSPLHF. The CDR3 DNA follows: TGCGCCAGCACCGGGGGGTGGAATTCACCCCTCCACTTT.

The chain is built from TRBV4-3 and TRBJ2-1, with 10 nucleotides matching TRBD2. The J segment lost 7 bases and the V segment lost 3 bases, leaving 9 bases of the junction unmatched. The CDR3 sequence is 16 residues long. The germline gives CDR1 LGHNA, CDR2 YSLEER. CDR3 loop: CASSHTEAGGPNEQFF. CDR3 bases: TGCGCCAGCAGCCACACGGAAGCGGGAGGGCCAAATGAGCAGTTCTTC.

The rearrangement joins TRBV11-2 to TRBJ2-7; 7 bases are a match to TRBD1. The CDR3 is 16 amino acids. From germline, CDR1 is SGHAT and CDR2 FQNNGV. Trimming at V came to 5 bases and at J to 0 bases, leaving 10 bases not matched to a gene. The CDR3 loop reads CASSPQKDRSSYEQYF. Here the CDR3 DNA reads TGTGCCAGCAGCCCCCAAAAGGACAGGAGCTCCTACGAGCAGTACTTC.

The gene calls are TRBV6-5 and TRBJ2-2, with TRBD2 matching over 12 bases. Trimming removed 2 bases from V and 6 bases from J; junction bases left unmatched: 1. The CDR3 length is 15 residues. CDR1 is MNHEY, CDR2 SVGAGI, per germline. The CDR3 DNA follows: TGTGCCAGCAGTTACCGGACTAGCGGGGCCGGGGAGCTGTTTTTT. This encodes CASSYRTSGAGELFF.

The chain couples TRBV6-6 to TRBJ2-1; the match to TRBD2 covers 8 bases. Germline values: CDR1 MNHNY, CDR2 SVGAGI (reference sequence). The CDR3 is 16 amino acids. V was pared by 0 bases and J by 9 bases, with 10 bases of the junction left unmatched. The CDR3 sequence is CASSYSKVAGSGEQFF. In DNA form, the CDR3 reads TGTGCCAGCAGTTACTCGAAGGTAGCGGGATCGGGTGAGCAGTTCTTC.

The chain uses TRBV27 and TRBJ2-1; 7 bases are a match to TRBD1. The germline V gene has CDR1 MNHEY and CDR2 SMNVEV (reference sequence). Trimming removed 5 bases from V and 1 base from J; junction bases left unmatched: 8. CDR3 length: 16 amino acids. CDR3 in amino acids: CASSPQGVPSYNEQFF. The CDR3 coding sequence is TGTGCCAGCAGTCCTCAGGGGGTGCCATCCTACAATGAGCAGTTCTTC.

The chain joins TRBV6-5 to TRBJ2-7; 14 bases fit TRBD2. V trimming: 5 bases; J trimming: 5 bases; junction bases outside the gene matches: 2. Germline CDR1 is MNHEY and CDR2 is SVGAGI. The CDR3 runs to 14 residues. CDR3 in DNA: TGTGCCAGCAGTCAGACTAGCGGGAGGGACGAGCAGTACTTC. Translation gives CASSQTSGRDEQYF.